The T cell receptor beta chain under discussion was sequenced for a study of cytomegalovirus exposure and HLA in healthy donors. Across the whole study: Among about 400 genotyped donors, about 83% fell in the Caucasian-associated ancestry cluster. Points from the study as a whole: The authors reported that TCR beta sequences could predict HLA-A and HLA-B alleles. These predictions were accurate for most subjects in the first cohort. Common viral pathogens were later found to be apparently linked to several of the most significant clusters. According to a later analysis, donors in an Asian-associated ancestry cluster reportedly had fewer N-insertions than the approximately 670-donor mean.

V was clipped by 3 bases and J by 7 bases, with 12 bases between them. This CDR3 is 13 amino acids long. Germline V gene sequence: CDR1 MNHEY, CDR2 SMNVEV (reference sequence). A multiplex PCR was run with 60 Vbeta primers and 13 Jbeta primers. Sequencing used immunoSEQ multiplex PCR; TCRdb keeps in-frame clones, though not all of them. The sample lists about 130,000 clones; over 75% were seen once. Note on this clone: Antigen unknown.

The sequence was collected from a boy between 10 and 17 years old in good health and CMV-seronegative. The sequencing input was PBMCs. The rearrangement links TRBV27 to TRBJ2-5; D uncertain. In nucleotides, the CDR3 is TGTGCCAGCAGTTTTGGCCTCGGCGGGACCCAGTACTTC. Translation: CASSFGLGGTQYF.